This passage covers 32 T cell receptor beta chains from one sample sequenced in a study of T cell repertoires in cytomegalovirus infection. The antigens for these receptors are not known. TCRdb reprocessed the reads with MiXCR, giving one entry per CDR3 protein. This table has about 340,000 distinct CDR3 sequences, 25% to 30% appearing once. The sequenced sample was cultured PBMCs, obtained from culture after CMV antigen stimulation. The origin of the receptors is a human donor in good health (CMV status not recorded). Some clones in this sample may be carry-over from other donors' samples.

This clonotype was observed a few times. The V and J genes are TRBV24-1 and TRBJ2-3; 9 nucleotides match TRBD2. Trimming cost V 4 bases and J 4 bases; bases outside gene matches: 14. The CDR3 has 18 amino acids. Per germline, CDR1 KGHDR and CDR2 SFDVKD. CDR3 amino acids: CATSDPEGSGSSADTQYF. CDR3 DNA sequence: TGTGCCACCAGTGACCCCGAGGGTAGCGGGAGTTCTGCAGATACGCAGTATTTT.

The table lists this clonotype with a few counts. This chain connects TRBV28 to TRBJ1-1; no firm D call. The length of the CDR3 is 13 residues. The germline V and J ends were trimmed by 2 bases and 8 bases, with 12 bases remaining between them. CDR1 and CDR2 (germline): MDHEN, SYDVKM. The CDR3 is CASSLGQAIEAFF. The CDR3, as DNA: TGTGCCAGCAGTTTAGGCCAGGCGATAGAAGCTTTCTTT.

The table lists this clonotype with a few counts. The rearrangement links TRBV27 to TRBJ2-6; 7 positions match TRBD1. V lost 5 bases to trimming and J lost 0 bases; unmatched junction nucleotides: 16. The CDR3 has 20 residues. Per the germline V gene, CDR1 is MNHEY and CDR2 is SMNVEV (reference sequence). In nucleotides, the CDR3 is TGTGCCAGCAGTCCCTACTTTCTCGGGGACAGTGGCTCTGGGGCCAACGTCCTGACTTTC. This encodes CASSPYFLGDSGSGANVLTF.

The rearrangement uses TRBV3-1 and TRBJ2-5; perhaps TRBD2 as D (6 bases). Trimming pared 1 base from V and 6 bases from J, leaving 24 bases between. Per the germline V gene, CDR1 is LGHDT and CDR2 is YNNKEL (reference sequence). The CDR3 runs 18 residues. The CDR3 DNA is TGTGCCAGCAGCCAAGCCTCTTTCCTCCGGGACTTCCGCAAGACCCAGTACTTC. Its protein is CASSQASFLRDFRKTQYF.

The chain employs TRBV3-1 and TRBJ2-1, with TRBD2 identical over 9 bases. Germline lookup yields CDR1 LGHDT and CDR2 YNNKEL (reference sequence). J gave up 7 bases and V 3 bases, and 10 bases lay outside the gene matches. The CDR3 covers 16 residues. The CDR3 DNA reads TGTGCCAGCAGCCAGGTGGGGCTAGCGGGAAATAATGAGCAGTTCTTC. Amino acids: CASSQVGLAGNNEQFF.

In this sample, this clonotype turned up a few times. V is TRBV12-3 or TRBV12-4 and J is TRBJ1-4; a possible D gene is TRBD1 (5 bases). V was pared by 8 bases and J by 7 bases, with 11 bases between. This CDR3 has 12 amino acids. CDR3 DNA: TGTGCCAGCGGGTTAGGGGCTGAAAAACTGTTTTTT. It is translated as CASGLGAEKLFF.

This chain connects TRBV6-1 to TRBJ1-5; 7 nucleotides align to TRBD1. The CDR3 runs 14 residues. V gave up 4 bases and J gave up 2 bases; unmatched junction bases: 2. Germline V gives CDR1 MNHNS, CDR2 SASEGT. The CDR3: CASSVTGRNQPQHF. CDR3 coding DNA: TGTGCCAGCAGTGTGACAGGGCGCAATCAGCCCCAGCATTTT.

A few counts support this clonotype. The chain couples TRBV10-3 to TRBJ2-1; D may be TRBD2 (6 bases). The ends were cut back, 8 bases at V and 5 bases at J, with 16 bases in the middle. The CDR3 is 14 amino acids. Looked up from germline, CDR1 is ENHRY and CDR2 is SYGVKD. The CDR3 DNA sequence: TGTGCCATCTCGGCTAGCGTGAAGGACAATGAGCAGTTCTTC. It specifies CAISASVKDNEQFF.

This sequence joins TRBV11-2 and TRBJ2-5; D ambiguous. With 2 bases removed from V and 5 bases from J, the gap between germline ends came to 12 bases. The CDR3 has 14 residues. Germline-derived CDR1 and CDR2 are SGHAT and FQNNGV. The CDR3 nucleotides read TGTGCCAGCAGCTTAATCAACAGAAGGGAGACCCAGTACTTC. Residues: CASSLINRRETQYF.

The V call is TRBV7-9, the J call TRBJ2-7; 9 bases agree with TRBD2. Trimming took 0 bases from V and 0 from J; bases not matched to a gene: 3. Germline-derived CDR1 and CDR2 are SEHNR and FQNEAQ (reference sequence). The CDR3 spans 16 residues. The CDR3: CASSLAPSGTSYEQYF. Written as DNA, the CDR3 is TGTGCCAGCAGCTTAGCACCTAGCGGGACCTCCTACGAGCAGTACTTC.

The V gene is TRBV12-3 or TRBV12-4, the J gene TRBJ1-1; 8 bases agree with TRBD1. This CDR3 region has 15 residues. V lost 7 bases and J lost 4; bases outside the gene matches: 11. CDR3: CASNSYRGGGTEAFF. CDR3 nucleotides: TGTGCCAGCAATTCTTACAGGGGGGGTGGCACTGAAGCTTTCTTT.

As concerns this clonotype: This may arise from a read error, as a much more abundant clone is one base away. This chain uses TRBV12-3 or TRBV12-4 with TRBJ2-3; D unresolved. With 8 bases removed from V and 2 bases from J, the gap between germline ends came to 8 bases. The CDR3 is 12 amino acids. CDR3 bases: TGTGCCAGCGGGCGGAACACAGATACGCAGTATTTT. Its translation: CASGRNTDTQYF.

The gene calls are TRBV7-9 and TRBJ1-1; D call uncertain. The germline V gene has CDR1 SEHNR and CDR2 FQNEAQ (reference sequence). Trimming shortened V by 5 bases and J by 3 bases, and 10 bases separated the two germline ends. The CDR3 spans 13 residues. CDR3 protein: CASSPEEDTEAFF. CDR3 DNA: TGTGCCAGCAGCCCCGAGGAGGACACTGAAGCTTTCTTT.

This clonotype was seen more than once but under ten times. The rearrangement joins TRBV12-3 or TRBV12-4 to TRBJ2-3; 8 bases align to TRBD1. This CDR3 region has 15 residues. V dropped 4 bases and J dropped 3; count of bases not matched to a gene: 6. The CDR3 nucleotides read TGTGCCAGCAGTTGGACAGGGATCAGGACAGATACGCAGTATTTT. Translation: CASSWTGIRTDTQYF.

This clonotype was seen many times. The chain joins TRBV7-8 to TRBJ2-7, with D possibly TRBD1 on 6 matching bases. Trimming took off 5 bases at V and 5 bases at J, with 25 bases between the two ends. Germline V gene data show CDR1 as SGHVS and CDR2 as FQNEAQ. The CDR3 is made up of 17 amino acids. DNA for the CDR3: TGTGCCAGCAGCGACACCATTTCGACAGGTAGCCTCGACGAGCAGTACTTC. Encoded protein: CASSDTISTGSLDEQYF.

A few counts support this clonotype. The chain has TRBV11-1 and TRBJ1-1; no clear D gene. V lost 2 bases and J 0 bases, leaving 19 bases between the germline ends. This CDR3 has 18 amino acids. Germline V lookup: CDR1 SGHAT, CDR2 FQDESV (reference sequence). The CDR3 region is CASSLRREGSLMNTEAFF. The CDR3 DNA is TGTGCCAGCAGCTTAAGGCGGGAGGGCAGCCTCATGAACACTGAAGCTTTCTTT. The full variable domain, its missing parts supplied by reference TRBV11-1 and TRBJ1-1, is EAEVAQSPRYKITEKSQAVAFWCDPISGHATLYWYRQILGQGPELLVQFQDESVVDDSQLPKDRFSAERLKGVDSTLKIQPAELGDSAMYLCASSLRREGSLMNTEAFFGQGTRLTVV.

V gene TRBV7-9 combines with J gene TRBJ1-1; no clear D gene. The V gene's germline CDR1 is SEHNR and CDR2 FQNEAQ (reference sequence). This CDR3 comprises 11 residues. V dropped 5 bases and J dropped 8 bases, with 9 bases sitting between them. This chain's CDR3 is CASSRLGEAFF. The CDR3 bases are TGTGCCAGCAGCCGACTCGGGGAAGCTTTCTTT.

The chain carries TRBV15 and TRBJ2-1; tentatively, D is TRBD1 or TRBD2 (5 bases each). Trimming left V 4 bases short and J 3 bases short, with 19 bases between. CDR3 length: 17 residues. Germline V lookup: CDR1 LNHNV, CDR2 YYDKDF (reference sequence). The CDR3 nucleotides read TGTGCCACCAGCACCTGGGGGTGGGAGTCAGGCTACAATGAGCAGTTCTTC. Translated: CATSTWGWESGYNEQFF.

The chain carries TRBV20-1 and TRBJ2-3; the match to TRBD2 covers 7 bases. The CDR3 runs 16 residues. CDR1 is DFQATT, CDR2 SNEGSKA, per germline (reference sequence). The V segment lost 1 base and the J segment 3 bases; nucleotides outside the gene matches: 10. The CDR3 bases are TGCAGTGCTAGAGTGGCTAGCGGAGCCTTAACAGATACGCAGTATTTT. Protein: CSARVASGALTDTQYF.

The chain uses TRBV27 and TRBJ2-4; D remains ambiguous. The germline gives CDR1 MNHEY, CDR2 SMNVEV (reference sequence). V was shortened by 0 bases and J by 0 bases, with 6 bases between the two germline ends. This CDR3 contains 15 residues. CDR3 coding DNA: TGTGCCAGCAGTTTATCGCCCGCAGCCAAAAACATTCAGTACTTC. Translated, it gives CASSLSPAAKNIQYF.

This clonotype was seen repeatedly, ten times or more. In nucleotides, the CDR3 is TGTGCCAGCAGTTTTGGGGACACCGATTCACCCCTCCACTTT. It specifies CASSFGDTDSPLHF. The chain links TRBV2 to TRBJ1-6; D may be TRBD1 (6 bases). The V gene's germline CDR1 is SNHLY and CDR2 FYNNEI. V was cut by 5 bases and J by 8 bases, with 13 bases left in between. The CDR3 is 14 amino acids.

The chain carries TRBV30 and TRBJ1-1; D is uncertain. The CDR3 loop spans 12 amino acids. Germline V gives CDR1 GTSNPN, CDR2 SVGIG (reference sequence). Here the CDR3 reads CAYRRRNTEAFF. The CDR3 region has the DNA TGTGCGTACCGACGGAGGAACACTGAAGCTTTCTTT.

This clonotype was seen at least ten times. V gene TRBV7-2 combines with J gene TRBJ1-5; D is undetermined. Germline values: CDR1 SGHTA, CDR2 FQGNSA. The CDR3 loop spans 13 amino acids. V lost 5 bases, J lost 7 bases, and 12 bases lay in between. CDR3: CASSPAAGQPQHF. CDR3 nucleotide sequence: TGTGCCAGCAGCCCCGCGGCCGGACAGCCCCAGCATTTT.

V is TRBV7-2 and J is TRBJ1-3; D unclear. The CDR3 spans 14 residues. Germline values: CDR1 SGHTA, CDR2 FQGNSA. V was shortened by 2 bases and J by 4 bases, with 9 bases between the two germline ends. CDR3 loop: CASSLSTTGNTIYF. CDR3 nucleotide sequence: TGTGCCAGCAGCTTATCTACAACAGGAAACACCATATATTTT.

This clonotype was observed a handful of times. This chain joins TRBV7-8 and TRBJ1-4; D uncertain. V gave up 5 bases and J gave up 0 bases, with 13 bases separating them. The CDR3 consists of 16 residues. The germline gives CDR1 SGHVS, CDR2 FQNEAQ. The CDR3 DNA reads as TGTGCCAGCAGCGGAGGACTGGAAGCAACTAATGAAAAACTGTTTTTT. Protein product: CASSGGLEATNEKLFF.

V is TRBV7-8 and J is TRBJ1-2; D is ambiguous. Germline assignment: CDR1 SGHVS and CDR2 FQNEAQ. The CDR3 consists of 13 residues. With 2 bases removed from V and 6 bases from J, the gap between germline ends came to 10 bases. CDR3: CASSLTARDGYTF. CDR3 in DNA: TGTGCCAGCAGCTTAACGGCAAGGGATGGCTACACCTTC.

To note about this clonotype: A read error is likely, as this CDR3 ends without the conserved phenylalanine or tryptophan. It is unclear where the CDR3 begins or ends on the DNA, so no DNA is shown, and the CDR3 is as TCRdb lists it. This rearrangement joins TRBV28 to TRBJ1-1. CDR1 is MDHEN and CDR2 is SYDVKM in the germline V gene. The CDR3 adds up to 8 amino acids, both ends counted. This CDR3 is CASSLDEL.

V usage is TRBV28 and J usage is TRBJ1-1; unclear D gene. The CDR3 spans 13 residues. Germline CDR1 and CDR2: MDHEN and SYDVKM. The CDR3 coding sequence is TGTGCTACGGGCGGGTCCAGACCACTTGAAGCTTTCTTT. This encodes CATGGSRPLEAFF.

The table lists this clonotype with many counts. This sequence joins TRBV7-2 and TRBJ2-1; D ambiguous. This CDR3 has 12 amino acids. Between the trimmed V and J ends, which lost 2 bases and 9 bases, there was a span of 8 bases. From germline, CDR1 is SGHTA and CDR2 FQGNSA. The CDR3 DNA sequence: TGTGCCAGCAGCTTAATAGTTGGTGAGCAGTTCTTC. Translated, it gives CASSLIVGEQFF.

V is TRBV5-6 and J is TRBJ2-7; TRBD2 aligns across 7 bases. V lost 6 bases to trimming and J lost 2 bases; unmatched junction nucleotides: 8. The CDR3 is 14 amino acids. In germline, CDR1 is SGHDT, CDR2 YYEEEE. The CDR3 nucleotides read TGTGCCAGCACCCCCGGGGGAGGGACCTACGAGCAGTACTTC. Its translation is CASTPGGGTYEQYF.

The chain joins TRBV28 to TRBJ1-5, with a possible D match to TRBD1 (6 bases). V gave up 4 bases and J gave up 7 bases, with 11 bases separating them. Germline assignment: CDR1 MDHEN and CDR2 SYDVKM. The CDR3 length is 13 residues. The CDR3 protein is CASSSRGSQPQHF. The CDR3 nucleotides read TGTGCCAGCAGTTCTAGGGGGTCCCAGCCCCAGCATTTT.

This chain connects TRBV5-1 to TRBJ2-5; D gene ambiguous. The CDR3 consists of 14 residues. V was pared by 1 base and J by 5 bases, with 12 bases between. Germline-derived CDR1 and CDR2 are SGHRS and YFSETQ. In DNA form, the CDR3 reads TGCGCCAGCAGCTTGAAGTCCTTGGAGGAGACCCAGTACTTC. Its translation is CASSLKSLEETQYF.